This is a list of T cell receptor beta chains from one sample in a study of T cells in Graves' hyperthyroidism and ophthalmopathy. A single record per CDR3 protein comes from TCRdb applying MiXCR to the multiplex PCR reads. The table has about 380,000 distinct CDR3 sequences, roughly 20% seen once. Sequencing was carried out using blood. All receptors come from a man aged 18 to 29 with Graves' ophthalmopathy. Both conserved end residues are part of each CDR3. Each record gives: V gene, J gene, clone size, D gene, CDR3 protein, CDR3 DNA. A D gene is named only where the DNA matches it firmly. Clone size, where shown, is once, few, many, or a class for clones that have expanded.

TRBV7-2,TRBJ2-2,many,TRBD1,CASSLGQGASTGELFF,TGTGCCAGCAGCTTAGGGCAGGGGGCGAGCACCGGGGAGCTGTTTTTT
TRBV7-8,TRBJ1-4,many,.,CASSLVEKGEKLFF,TGTGCCAGCAGCTTAGTCGAAAAGGGTGAAAAACTGTTTTTT
TRBV6-1,TRBJ1-2,many,.,CASSYGEYSGYTF,TGTGCCAGCAGTTATGGGGAATATTCTGGCTACACCTTC
TRBV20-1,TRBJ1-2,.,.,CSARVGKGGGYTF,TGCAGTGCTAGAGTAGGGAAGGGCGGTGGCTACACCTTC
TRBV7-6,TRBJ2-1,.,.,CASSLGRTVDEQFF,TGTGCCAGCAGCTTAGGTCGGACAGTGGATGAGCAGTTCTTC
TRBV27,TRBJ2-5,few,.,CASKPQGGETQYF,TGTGCCAGCAAGCCCCAGGGTGGGGAGACCCAGTACTTC
TRBV7-3,TRBJ2-1,few,TRBD2,CASSLVGGGFDEQFF,TGTGCCAGCAGCTTAGTCGGGGGGGGGTTTGATGAGCAGTTCTTC
TRBV19,TRBJ1-2,.,.,CASSIRDRPYGYTF,TGTGCCAGTAGTATAAGAGACAGACCCTATGGCTACACCTTC
TRBV5-1,TRBJ2-3,.,TRBD1,CASSLTGGAGDTQYF,TGCGCCAGCAGCTTGACAGGGGGCGCGGGAGATACGCAGTATTTT
TRBV9,TRBJ2-5,.,TRBD1,CASSAGGDRGWETQYF,TGTGCCAGCAGCGCCGGAGGGGACAGGGGTTGGGAGACCCAGTACTTC
TRBV12-3/TRBV12-4,TRBJ1-1,many,.,CASSLNPNTEAFF,TGTGCCAGCAGTTTAAATCCGAACACTGAAGCTTTCTTT
TRBV11-1,TRBJ1-1,many,TRBD1,CASSFTGGNTHTEAFF,TGTGCCAGCAGCTTCACAGGGGGCAATACCCACACTGAAGCTTTCTTT
TRBV6-1,TRBJ1-1,few,TRBD1,CASTRQGTEAFF,TGTGCCAGCACCCGACAGGGCACTGAAGCTTTCTTT
TRBV5-1,TRBJ2-2,many,.,CASSPDTGELFF,TGTGCCAGCTCACCGGACACCGGGGAGCTGTTTTTT
TRBV5-1,TRBJ2-1,many,TRBD2,CASSSQLAGPGSDWQFF,TGCGCCAGCAGCAGCCAACTAGCGGGACCTGGGAGTGATTGGCAGTTCTTC
TRBV12-3/TRBV12-4,TRBJ2-1,many,TRBD2,CASSLSGGDNEQFF,TGTGCCAGCAGTCTTAGCGGGGGGGACAATGAGCAGTTCTTC
TRBV18,TRBJ1-1,.,.,CASSPLEGVGTEAFF,TGTGCCAGCTCACCGCTGGAAGGGGTTGGCACTGAAGCTTTCTTT
TRBV5-5,TRBJ2-3,.,.,CASSRTWLAQYF,TGTGCCAGCAGCAGGACCTGGTTGGCGCAGTATTTT
TRBV11-2,TRBJ2-7,.,.,CASSLGMSDYHTEQYF,TGTGCCAGCAGCTTAGGTATGTCGGACTATCATACCGAGCAGTACTTC
TRBV3-1,TRBJ1-3,many,.,CASTSAGLSGNTIYF,TGTGCCAGCACCTCGGCGGGACTCTCTGGAAACACCATATATTTT
TRBV5-6,TRBJ2-7,many,.,CASSLRGTYEQYF,TGTGCCAGCAGCTTGCGGGGGACCTACGAGCAGTACTTC
TRBV20-1,TRBJ1-1,many,TRBD1,CSALGTGEAFF,TGCAGTGCTCTCGGGACAGGCGAAGCTTTCTTT
TRBV29-1,TRBJ2-6,.,.,CSAFLKADSGANVLTF,TGCAGCGCTTTCTTAAAAGCAGACTCTGGGGCCAACGTCCTGACTTTC
TRBV27,TRBJ2-1,few,TRBD1,CASRRITGANEQFF,TGTGCCAGCAGAAGGATAACAGGGGCCAATGAGCAGTTCTTC
TRBV2,TRBJ1-4,many,.,CASSPATNEKLFF,TGTGCCAGCAGTCCAGCAACTAATGAAAAACTGTTTTTT
TRBV19,TRBJ1-5,few,TRBD1,CASSTRTGGVSQPQHF,TGTGCCAGTAGTACGCGGACAGGGGGCGTCTCTCAGCCCCAGCATTTT